Following are 24 T cell receptor beta chains from one sample sequenced in a study of early T cells in non-severe SARS-CoV-2 infection. MiXCR was run by TCRdb on the 5' RACE reads, yielding one entry per CDR3 protein. The table lists 45,000 to 60,000 distinct CDR3 sequences, more than 9% of them singletons, with roughly 4.5% in the top ten. Sequenced sample: whole blood. These TCRs come from an adult who was a healthcare worker with PCR-confirmed SARS-CoV-2 infection or an uninfected control (not recorded which).

This clonotype was seen repeatedly, ten times or more. V is TRBV30 and J is TRBJ1-5, with a tentative D call TRBD1 (6 bases). This CDR3 has 14 residues. With 4 bases removed from V and 5 bases from J, the gap between germline ends came to 15 bases. Germline lookup yields CDR1 GTSNPN and CDR2 SVGIG (reference sequence). CDR3 region: CAWTDSGGYQPQHF. The CDR3, as DNA: TGTGCCTGGACGGACAGTGGGGGTTATCAGCCCCAGCATTTT.

This chain joins TRBV9 and TRBJ1-2, with 8 bases matching TRBD1. The CDR3 loop spans 18 amino acids. Germline CDR1 is SGDLS and CDR2 is YYNGEE. V trimming: 3 bases; J trimming: 4 bases; junction bases outside the gene matches: 17. The CDR3 DNA sequence: TGTGCCAGCAGCGCGAGTCCCGGGACAGGTTTGGGGGGCTATGGCTACACCTTC. As protein: CASSASPGTGLGGYGYTF.

This clonotype was detected a few times. The genes are TRBV12-3 or TRBV12-4 and TRBJ2-1, with D perhaps matching TRBD2 (6 bases). Trimming pared 7 bases from V and 1 base from J, leaving 17 bases between. This CDR3 spans 16 amino acids. The CDR3 region is CASTFWRGWSYNEQFF. The CDR3 DNA reads as TGTGCCAGCACCTTTTGGCGGGGCTGGTCCTACAATGAGCAGTTCTTC.

This clonotype was recorded many times. This rearrangement joins TRBV11-2 to TRBJ2-3, with 8 bases fitting TRBD2. Unmatched junction bases numbered 8, after V lost 10 bases and J lost 2 bases. CDR3 length: 14 residues. Looked up from germline, CDR1 is SGHAT and CDR2 is FQNNGV. CDR3 in amino acids: CAISSGGDTDTQYF. The CDR3 DNA reads as TGTGCCATCTCAAGCGGGGGAGACACAGATACGCAGTATTTT.

A few counts support this clonotype. V is TRBV15 and J is TRBJ2-3; 10 nucleotides match TRBD2. Germline V gene sequence: CDR1 LNHNV, CDR2 YYDKDF (reference sequence). J was trimmed by 5 bases and V by 0 bases; bases with no gene match: 8. This CDR3 has 17 residues. The CDR3 loop is CATSRESLAGVRDTQYF. The CDR3 nucleotides read TGTGCCACCAGCAGAGAGTCTCTAGCGGGAGTGAGAGATACGCAGTATTTT.

This clonotype was detected many times. This chain uses TRBV6-2 or TRBV6-3 with TRBJ2-3, with 7 positions matching TRBD2. Trimming removed 6 bases from V and 3 bases from J; junction bases left unmatched: 9. CDR1 MNHEY and CDR2 SVGEGT come from the germline V gene. The CDR3 totals 15 residues. The CDR3 reads CASRSGRGRTDTQYF. The CDR3 coding sequence is TGTGCCAGCAGGTCTGGCCGCGGGAGAACAGATACGCAGTATTTT.

This clonotype was counted at least ten times. V and J are TRBV11-2 and TRBJ2-5, with 8 bases fitting TRBD2. V lost 1 base, J lost 5 bases, and 3 bases stayed unmatched. This CDR3 has 14 residues. Germline V gene lookup returns CDR1 SGHAT and CDR2 FQNNGV. The CDR3 reads CASSLGTSLETQYF. In DNA, the CDR3 is TGTGCCAGCAGCTTAGGGACTAGCCTCGAGACCCAGTACTTC.

At least ten counts were recorded for this clonotype. The genes are TRBV18 and TRBJ2-6, with 9 positions matching TRBD1. Germline CDR1 KGHSH, CDR2 LQKENI. The CDR3 spans 17 residues. V shed 6 bases and J 4 bases; nucleotides not matched to a gene: 10. CDR3 sequence reads: CASSPTTGGRGANVLTF. The CDR3 nucleotides are TGTGCCAGCTCTCCTACGACAGGGGGAAGGGGGGCCAACGTCCTGACTTTC.

A word on this clonotype: The final CDR3 position lacks the conserved phenylalanine or tryptophan, pointing to a likely read error. This sequence joins TRBV2 and TRBJ2-5; 10 bases are a match to TRBD1. V trimming: 5 bases; J trimming: 5 bases; junction bases outside the gene matches: 5. The CDR3 length is 14 residues. Germline V gene lookup returns CDR1 SNHLY and CDR2 FYNNEI. The CDR3 DNA sequence: TGTGCCAGCAGTTCCGGGACAGGGGTCGAGACCCAGTACTCC. It translates to CASSSGTGVETQYS.

The sample holds many counts of this clonotype. V is TRBV28 and J is TRBJ2-2, with 9 bases lining up with TRBD2. With 2 bases clipped from V and 5 bases from J, the junction kept 9 bases outside the gene matches. Germline assignment: CDR1 MDHEN and CDR2 SYDVKM. This CDR3 spans 17 amino acids. The CDR3 loop is CASSLDLGLAGTGELFF. CDR3 bases: TGTGCCAGCAGTTTAGACTTGGGGCTAGCGGGGACCGGGGAGCTGTTTTTT.

This clonotype was counted ten times or more. This chain links TRBV30 with TRBJ2-2; D may correspond to TRBD1 or TRBD2 (5 bases each). The CDR3 extends over 13 amino acids. V was cut by 8 bases and J by 6 bases, with 16 bases left in between. CDR1 and CDR2 (germline): GTSNPN, SVGIG (reference sequence). The CDR3 sequence is CAVDRTRSGELFF. CDR3 nucleotide sequence: TGTGCCGTCGACAGAACTAGGTCCGGGGAGCTGTTTTTT.

The chain recombines TRBV6-6 with TRBJ1-3, with D uncertain. V lost 0 bases to trimming and J lost 3 bases, with 9 bases between them. The CDR3 has 15 amino acids. Looked up from germline, CDR1 is MNHNY and CDR2 is SVGAGI (reference sequence). CDR3 loop: CASSYSEGGGNTIYF. CDR3 bases: TGTGCCAGCAGTTACTCAGAAGGAGGTGGAAACACCATATATTTT.

This clonotype was observed a few times. The gene calls are TRBV9 and TRBJ2-1, with D tentatively TRBD1 or TRBD2 (7 bases each). The CDR3 runs 15 residues. The V gene lost 0 bases and the J gene lost 7 bases, with 14 bases spanning the gap. Per germline, CDR1 SGDLS and CDR2 YYNGEE. CDR3 nucleotides: TGTGCCAGCAGCGTAGCCAGGGGGGGATTAAATGAGCAGTTCTTC. Amino acid sequence: CASSVARGGLNEQFF.

The chain employs TRBV6-5 and TRBJ2-7, with D maybe TRBD2 (5 bases). There are 14 residues in the CDR3. Looked up from germline, CDR1 is MNHEY and CDR2 is SVGAGI. Trimming pared 4 bases from V and 5 bases from J, leaving 15 bases between. CDR3 residues: CASSSNGLRDEQYF. CDR3 nucleotide sequence: TGTGCCAGCAGTTCCAACGGACTGAGGGACGAGCAGTACTTC.

This clonotype was seen repeatedly, ten times or more. The chain links TRBV11-3 to TRBJ2-3; D possibly corresponds to TRBD2 (6 bases). Trimming took off 7 bases at V and 4 bases at J, with 18 bases between the two ends. CDR3 length: 15 residues. Germline V gene sequence: CDR1 SGHNT, CDR2 YENEEA. The CDR3 nucleotides are TGTGCCAGCAACGCTCCGTATGGAGGGGCAGATACGCAGTATTTT. Translating it yields CASNAPYGGADTQYF.

This clonotype appeared a few times. The chain is built from TRBV10-3 and TRBJ2-5; no definite D call. The CDR3 runs to 11 residues. CDR1 is ENHRY and CDR2 is SYGVKD in the germline V gene. Trimming left V 4 bases short and J 5 bases short, with 5 bases between. The CDR3 DNA follows: TGTGCCATCAGTGGTGATGAGACCCAGTACTTC. Protein sequence: CAISGDETQYF.

Only a few counts were recorded for this clonotype. The chain recombines TRBV6-2 or TRBV6-3 with TRBJ2-3, with D unclear. The V end lost 5 bases, the J end lost 5 bases, and 5 bases lay between the germline ends. The CDR3 covers 11 residues. Germline V gene lookup returns CDR1 MNHEY and CDR2 SVGEGT. This chain's CDR3 is CASSNGDTQYF. In DNA, the CDR3 is TGTGCCAGCAGTAACGGAGATACGCAGTATTTT.

This clonotype was counted only a few times. The chain is built from TRBV12-3 or TRBV12-4 and TRBJ1-1; maybe TRBD1 (5 bases). With 3 bases removed from V and 4 bases from J, the gap between germline ends came to 18 bases. The length of the CDR3 is 16 residues. In nucleotides, the CDR3 is TGTGCCAGCAGTTTGTGGGGAATTTTGAGGGGCACTGAAGCTTTCTTT. Amino acids: CASSLWGILRGTEAFF.

This clonotype was observed a handful of times. The chain joins TRBV25-1 to TRBJ2-2; D might be TRBD1 (6 bases). The CDR3 totals 14 residues. CDR1 and CDR2 (germline): MGHDK, SYGVNS. Trimming left V 5 bases short and J 5 bases short, with 12 bases between. In DNA form, the CDR3 reads TGTGCCAGCAGTTGGCAGGGGAAGACCGGGGAGCTGTTTTTT. It codes for CASSWQGKTGELFF.

This clonotype showed up just a few times. V and J are TRBV29-1 and TRBJ2-5; D might be TRBD2 (5 bases). The CDR3 contains 13 residues. V was shortened by 4 bases and J by 4 bases, with 13 bases between the two germline ends. Germline CDR1 reads SQVTM; CDR2 reads ANQGSEA. Here the CDR3 DNA reads TGCAGCGTTGCTTACAACCGGGGAGAGACCCAGTACTTC. It yields the protein CSVAYNRGETQYF.

In this sample, this clonotype turned up many times. The rearrangement joins TRBV6-5 to TRBJ2-1; the D call may be TRBD1 or TRBD2 (6 bases each). The CDR3 runs 17 residues. Per germline, CDR1 MNHEY and CDR2 SVGAGI. Deletions cut 5 bases from V and 2 bases from J, with 19 bases between. This CDR3 is CASSPGPRGVPYNEQFF. The CDR3 DNA reads as TGTGCCAGCAGTCCCGGGCCGAGGGGGGTGCCCTACAATGAGCAGTTCTTC.

This clonotype was recorded at least ten times. This chain joins TRBV10-3 and TRBJ2-1, with D possibly matching TRBD2 (6 bases). V gave up 4 bases and J gave up 12 bases, with 25 bases separating them. The CDR3 length is 16 residues. The germline V gene encodes CDR1 ENHRY and CDR2 SYGVKD. CDR3 protein: CAISGGLGGGAYGQFF. In DNA, the CDR3 is TGTGCCATCAGTGGAGGCCTGGGAGGAGGCGCTTACGGGCAGTTCTTC.

The V call is TRBV2, the J call TRBJ2-7, with TRBD2 as a possible D gene (6 bases). The germline V gene has CDR1 SNHLY and CDR2 FYNNEI. CDR3 length equals 13 residues. Trimming shortened V by 6 bases and J by 6 bases, and 15 bases separated the two germline ends. The CDR3 loop is CASSPRLGGEQYF. The CDR3 DNA reads as TGTGCCAGCAGCCCCCGGCTCGGGGGCGAGCAGTACTTC. The variable domain in full, with the rest retrieved from reference TRBV2 and TRBJ2-7, is EPEVTQTPSHQVTQMGQEVILRCVPISNHLYFYWYRQILGQKVEFLVSFYNNEISEKSEIFDDQFSVERPDGSNFTLKIRSTKLEDSAMYFCASSPRLGGEQYFGPGTRLTVT.

This clonotype was detected a few times. This chain links TRBV9 with TRBJ2-3, with 9 bases aligning to TRBD2. V was clipped by 2 bases and J by 1 base; unmatched bases: 2. The V gene's germline CDR1 is SGDLS and CDR2 YYNGEE. The CDR3 is 15 amino acids. CDR3 sequence (DNA): TGTGCCAGCAGCGTCCGACTAGCGGGCACAGATACGCAGTATTTT. Its translation is CASSVRLAGTDTQYF.